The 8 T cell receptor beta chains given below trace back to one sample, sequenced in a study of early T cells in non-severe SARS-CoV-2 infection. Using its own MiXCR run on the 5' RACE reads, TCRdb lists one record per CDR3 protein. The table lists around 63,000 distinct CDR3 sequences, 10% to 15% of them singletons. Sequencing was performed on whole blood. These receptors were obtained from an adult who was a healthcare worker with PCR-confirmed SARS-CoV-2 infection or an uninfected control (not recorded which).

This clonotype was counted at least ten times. For the CDR3, the DNA is TGTGCCAGCAGCTTAGGGGTTTCGGGGGTTGGCACTGAAGCTTTCTTT. Amino acid sequence: CASSLGVSGVGTEAFF. The rearrangement uses TRBV11-2 and TRBJ1-1, with D perhaps matching TRBD1 (5 bases). Germline-derived CDR1 and CDR2 are SGHAT and FQNNGV. This CDR3 has 16 residues. V was trimmed by 1 base and J by 4 bases, leaving 16 bases between them.

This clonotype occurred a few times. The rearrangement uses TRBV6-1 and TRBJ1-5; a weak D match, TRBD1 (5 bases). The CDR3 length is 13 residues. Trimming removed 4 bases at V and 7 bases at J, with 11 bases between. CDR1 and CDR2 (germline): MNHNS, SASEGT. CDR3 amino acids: CASSAAGYQPQHF. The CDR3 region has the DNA TGTGCCAGCAGTGCGGCAGGGTACCAGCCCCAGCATTTT.

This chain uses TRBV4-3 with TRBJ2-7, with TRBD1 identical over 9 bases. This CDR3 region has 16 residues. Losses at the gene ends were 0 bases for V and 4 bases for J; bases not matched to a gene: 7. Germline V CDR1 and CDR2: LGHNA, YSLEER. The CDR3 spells CASSQDRTGARYEQYF. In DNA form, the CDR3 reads TGCGCCAGCAGCCAAGACAGGACAGGGGCTAGGTACGAGCAGTACTTC.

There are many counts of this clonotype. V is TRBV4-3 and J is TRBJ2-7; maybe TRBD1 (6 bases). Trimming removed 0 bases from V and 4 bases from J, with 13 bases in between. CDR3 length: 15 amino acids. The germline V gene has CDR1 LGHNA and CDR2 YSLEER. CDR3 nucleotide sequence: TGCGCCAGCAGCCAAGATGCAGGGGTAGGATACGAGCAGTACTTC. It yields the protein CASSQDAGVGYEQYF.

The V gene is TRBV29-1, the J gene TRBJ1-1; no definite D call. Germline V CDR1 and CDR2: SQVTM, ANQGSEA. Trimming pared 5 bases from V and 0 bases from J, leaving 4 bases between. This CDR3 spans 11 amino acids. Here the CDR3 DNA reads TGCAGCGTTAACCTGAACACTGAAGCTTTCTTT. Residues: CSVNLNTEAFF.

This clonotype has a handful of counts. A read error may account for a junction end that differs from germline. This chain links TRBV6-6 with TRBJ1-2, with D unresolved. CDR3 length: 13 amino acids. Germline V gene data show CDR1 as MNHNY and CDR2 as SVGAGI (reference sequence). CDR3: CASNYGPKGGYTF. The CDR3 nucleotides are TGTGCCAGCAATTACGGCCCCAAAGGGGGCTACACCTTC.

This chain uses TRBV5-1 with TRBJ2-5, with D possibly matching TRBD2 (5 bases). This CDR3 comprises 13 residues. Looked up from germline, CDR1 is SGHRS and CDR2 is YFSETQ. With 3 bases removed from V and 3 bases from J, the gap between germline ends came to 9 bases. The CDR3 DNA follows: TGCGCCAGCAGCTCCGACGGGAAAGAGACCCAGTACTTC. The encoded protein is CASSSDGKETQYF.

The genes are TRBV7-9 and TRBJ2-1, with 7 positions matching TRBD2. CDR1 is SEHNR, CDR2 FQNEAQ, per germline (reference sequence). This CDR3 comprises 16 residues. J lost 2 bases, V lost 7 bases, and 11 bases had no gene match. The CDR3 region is CASIQSGGGAYNEQFF. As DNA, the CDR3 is TGTGCCAGCATCCAGTCTGGCGGGGGAGCCTACAATGAGCAGTTCTTC.